The clone carrying this T cell receptor (beta chain) was counted a single time. Its antigen is undetermined. Sequenced by immunoSEQ multiplex PCR; TCRdb stores in-frame clones only, minus some. The sample contains 100,000 to 150,000 clones, 89% of which appear only once. There are 15 residues in the CDR3. Trimming shortened V by 5 bases and J by 4 bases, and 18 bases separated the two germline ends. Germline V CDR1 and CDR2: LNHDA, SQIVND (reference sequence). The sample originates from a study of cytomegalovirus exposure and HLA in healthy donors. Study-level information: The 110 or so validation repertoires were produced on the same platform as the roughly 670 repertoires of the first cohort. This was reported in a later analysis. Study observations and caveats: It was confirmed in vitro that a few of the CMV-associated chains were specific for CMV antigens. Cytomegalovirus-associated TCR beta chains were listed, numbering some 170. For most TCR sequences rarity was the rule, although some public TCRs occurred in many donors.

The TCR sequence derives from a young woman in good health and CMV-seronegative. Sequenced: PBMCs. The V call is TRBV19, the J call TRBJ2-7, with D possibly TRBD1 on 5 matching bases. The CDR3 loop reads CASSPNPGAEYEQYF. CDR3 nucleotides: TGTGCCAGTAGTCCCAACCCTGGGGCAGAGTACGAGCAGTACTTC.